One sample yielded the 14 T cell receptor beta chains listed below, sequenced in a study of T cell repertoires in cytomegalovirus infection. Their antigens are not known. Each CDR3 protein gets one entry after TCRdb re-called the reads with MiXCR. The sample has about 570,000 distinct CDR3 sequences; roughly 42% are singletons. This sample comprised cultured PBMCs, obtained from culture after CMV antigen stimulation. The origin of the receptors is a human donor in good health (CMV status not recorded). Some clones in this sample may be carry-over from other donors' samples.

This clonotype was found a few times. CDR3 in amino acids: CASSAGTRQDEQYF. The CDR3 DNA sequence: TGTGCCAGCAGCGCCGGGACCCGACAGGACGAGCAGTACTTC. The V gene is TRBV7-7, the J gene TRBJ2-7; D is perhaps TRBD1 (6 bases). The CDR3 loop spans 14 amino acids. Trimming pared 5 bases from V and 5 bases from J, leaving 16 bases between. Germline CDR1 is SSHAT and CDR2 is FNYEAQ (reference sequence).

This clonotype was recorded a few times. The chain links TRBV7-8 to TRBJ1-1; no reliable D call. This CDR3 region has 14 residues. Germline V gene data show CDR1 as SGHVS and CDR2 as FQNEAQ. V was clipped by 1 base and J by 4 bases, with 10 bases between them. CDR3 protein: CASSLGRVVTEAFF. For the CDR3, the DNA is TGTGCCAGCAGCTTAGGAAGAGTGGTCACTGAAGCTTTCTTT.

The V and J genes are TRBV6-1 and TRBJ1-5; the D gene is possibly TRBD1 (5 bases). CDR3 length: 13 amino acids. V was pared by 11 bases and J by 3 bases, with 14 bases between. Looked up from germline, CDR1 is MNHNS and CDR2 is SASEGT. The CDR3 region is CAATRQYNQPQHF. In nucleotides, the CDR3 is TGTGCCGCAACCCGACAGTACAATCAGCCCCAGCATTTT.

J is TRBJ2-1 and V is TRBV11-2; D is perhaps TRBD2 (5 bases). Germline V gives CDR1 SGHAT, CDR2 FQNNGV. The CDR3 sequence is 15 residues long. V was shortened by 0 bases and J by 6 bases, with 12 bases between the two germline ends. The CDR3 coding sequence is TGTGCCAGCAGCTTAGATGAGTTGCGGGCCAATGAGCAGTTCTTC. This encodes CASSLDELRANEQFF.

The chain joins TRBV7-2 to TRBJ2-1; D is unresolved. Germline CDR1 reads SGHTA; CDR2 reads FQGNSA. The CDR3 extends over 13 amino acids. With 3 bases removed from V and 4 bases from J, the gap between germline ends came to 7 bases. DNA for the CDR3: TGTGCCAGCAGCTTGTCTAATTACAATGAGCAGTTCTTC. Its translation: CASSLSNYNEQFF.

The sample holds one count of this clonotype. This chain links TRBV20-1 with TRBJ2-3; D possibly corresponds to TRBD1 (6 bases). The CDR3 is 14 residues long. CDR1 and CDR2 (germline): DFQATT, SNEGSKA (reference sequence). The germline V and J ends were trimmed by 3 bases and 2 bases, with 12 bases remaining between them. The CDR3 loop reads CSASGGATTDTQYF. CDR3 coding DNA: TGCAGTGCTAGTGGGGGCGCGACCACAGATACGCAGTATTTT.

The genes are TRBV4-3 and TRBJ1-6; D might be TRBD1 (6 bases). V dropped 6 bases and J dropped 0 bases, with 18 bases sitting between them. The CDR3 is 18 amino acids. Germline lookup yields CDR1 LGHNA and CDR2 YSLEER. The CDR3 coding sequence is TGCGCCAGCAGTCCCGACAGGCCCTCGAGCTCCTATAATTCACCCCTCCACTTT. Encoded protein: CASSPDRPSSSYNSPLHF.

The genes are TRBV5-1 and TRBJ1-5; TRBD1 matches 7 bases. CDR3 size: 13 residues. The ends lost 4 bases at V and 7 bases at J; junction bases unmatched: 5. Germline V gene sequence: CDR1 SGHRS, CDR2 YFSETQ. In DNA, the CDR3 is TGCGCCAGCAGCAAGGGGACAGAACAGCCCCAGCATTTT. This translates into CASSKGTEQPQHF.

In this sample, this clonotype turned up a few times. The CDR3 DNA reads TGTGCCAGCAACGGACAGGGCAATGAAAAACTGTTTTTT. Its translation: CASNGQGNEKLFF. The gene calls are TRBV6-6 and TRBJ1-4; 8 bases align to TRBD1. This CDR3 contains 13 residues. J gave up 5 bases and V 7 bases, and 3 bases lay outside the gene matches. Germline V lookup: CDR1 MNHNY, CDR2 SVGAGI (reference sequence).

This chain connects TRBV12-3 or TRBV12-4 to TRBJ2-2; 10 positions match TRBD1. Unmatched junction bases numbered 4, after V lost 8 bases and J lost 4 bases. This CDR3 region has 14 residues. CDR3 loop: CASRQGAFTGELFF. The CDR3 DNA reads TGTGCCAGCCGACAGGGGGCTTTCACCGGGGAGCTGTTTTTT.

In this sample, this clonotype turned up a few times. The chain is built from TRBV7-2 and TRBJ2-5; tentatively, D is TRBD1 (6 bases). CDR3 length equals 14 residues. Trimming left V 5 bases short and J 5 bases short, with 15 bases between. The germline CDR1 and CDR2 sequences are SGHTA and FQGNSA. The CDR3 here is CASSPGVAEETQYF. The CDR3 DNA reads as TGTGCCAGCAGCCCAGGGGTTGCCGAGGAGACCCAGTACTTC.

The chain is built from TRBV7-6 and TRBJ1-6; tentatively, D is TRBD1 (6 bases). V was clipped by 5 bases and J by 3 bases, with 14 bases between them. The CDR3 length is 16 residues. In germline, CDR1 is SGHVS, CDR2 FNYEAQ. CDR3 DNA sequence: TGTGCCAGCAGCCTGGGGGGAGGGGGCTATAATTCACCCCTCCACTTT. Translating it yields CASSLGGGGYNSPLHF.

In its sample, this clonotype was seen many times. For the CDR3, the DNA is TGTGCCAGCAGCCCCCCTAAAGTCGGCAGGGGATCTGGGGCCAACGTCCTGACTTTC. Translation: CASSPPKVGRGSGANVLTF. The chain has TRBV7-9 and TRBJ2-6; tentative D call: TRBD1 (6 bases). CDR1 and CDR2 (germline): SEHNR, FQNEAQ (reference sequence). The V and J ends lost 5 bases and 1 base respectively, with 21 bases between them. This CDR3 comprises 19 residues.

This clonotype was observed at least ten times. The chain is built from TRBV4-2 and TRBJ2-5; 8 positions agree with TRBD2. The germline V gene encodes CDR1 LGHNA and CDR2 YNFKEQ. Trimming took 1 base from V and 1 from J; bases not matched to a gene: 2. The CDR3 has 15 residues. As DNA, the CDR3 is TGTGCCAGCAGCCAAGGTACTAGCGGCCAAGAGACCCAGTACTTC. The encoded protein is CASSQGTSGQETQYF.